These 5 T cell receptor beta chains share one sample of origin, sequenced in a study of blood T cell repertoires in COVID-19. Produced via immunoSEQ multiplex PCR; TCRdb's table is partial and in-frame only. In the table there are some 120,000 clones, 84% of which are singletons. Sequencing was performed on peripheral blood. These receptors all stem from a woman aged 25 to 39 who had recovered from COVID-19.

The chain links TRBV5-1 to TRBJ1-2; 9 positions match TRBD1. The germline CDR1 and CDR2 sequences are SGHRS and YFSETQ. The ends lost 4 bases at V and 8 bases at J; junction bases unmatched: 12. This CDR3 is built from 15 residues. The CDR3 sequence: CASSVGPRDREGYTF. CDR3 nucleotides: TGCGCCAGCAGCGTCGGACCCCGGGACAGGGAGGGCTACACCTTC.

The genes are TRBV4-1 and TRBJ2-3; 7 nucleotides match TRBD1. This CDR3 spans 18 amino acids. With V trimmed by 0 bases and J by 8 bases, 17 bases remained unmatched. The V gene's germline CDR1 is MGHRA and CDR2 YSYEKL. For the CDR3, the DNA is TGCGCCAGCAGCCAAGAGCCTCTCACAGGGGAGAGGGGCGGTACGCAGTATTTT. Its protein product is CASSQEPLTGERGGTQYF.

The rearrangement links TRBV12-3 or TRBV12-4 to TRBJ2-2; TRBD1 matches 7 bases. The CDR3 contains 13 residues. V trimming: 6 bases; J trimming: 6 bases; junction bases outside the gene matches: 4. The CDR3 sequence is CASRDRAAGELFF. In nucleotides, the CDR3 is TGTGCCAGCAGAGACAGGGCTGCCGGGGAGCTGTTTTTT.

V usage is TRBV6-5 and J usage is TRBJ1-1; D is unresolved. The V gene's germline CDR1 is MNHEY and CDR2 SVGAGI. The CDR3 extends over 11 amino acids. V was shortened by 5 bases and J by 10 bases, with 11 bases between the two germline ends. CDR3 residues: CASSKHRIAFF. The DNA of the CDR3 is TGTGCCAGCAGTAAGCACCGTATAGCTTTCTTT.

The chain has TRBV30 and TRBJ1-5; tentative D call: TRBD1 (6 bases). Germline V lookup: CDR1 GTSNPN, CDR2 SVGIG (reference sequence). The V end was cut by 0 bases, the J end by 9 bases, with 9 bases between. The CDR3 is 12 residues long. The CDR3 protein is CAWSVQGRPQHF. In DNA form, the CDR3 reads TGTGCCTGGAGTGTACAGGGAAGGCCCCAGCATTTT.